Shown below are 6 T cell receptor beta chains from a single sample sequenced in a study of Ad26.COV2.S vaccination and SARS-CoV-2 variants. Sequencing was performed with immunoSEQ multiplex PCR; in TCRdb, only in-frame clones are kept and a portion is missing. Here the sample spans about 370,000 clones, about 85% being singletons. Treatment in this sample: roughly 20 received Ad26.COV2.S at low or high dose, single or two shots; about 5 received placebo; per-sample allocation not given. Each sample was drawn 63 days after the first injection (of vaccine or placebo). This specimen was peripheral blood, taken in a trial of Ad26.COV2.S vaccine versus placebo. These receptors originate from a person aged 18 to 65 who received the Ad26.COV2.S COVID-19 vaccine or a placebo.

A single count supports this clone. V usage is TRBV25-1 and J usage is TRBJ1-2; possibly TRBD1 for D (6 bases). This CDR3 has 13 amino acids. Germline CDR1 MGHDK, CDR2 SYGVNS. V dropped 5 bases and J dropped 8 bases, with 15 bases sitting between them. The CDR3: CASSLGAADGYTF. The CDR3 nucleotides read TGTGCCAGCAGTTTGGGGGCGGCTGACGGCTACACCTTC.

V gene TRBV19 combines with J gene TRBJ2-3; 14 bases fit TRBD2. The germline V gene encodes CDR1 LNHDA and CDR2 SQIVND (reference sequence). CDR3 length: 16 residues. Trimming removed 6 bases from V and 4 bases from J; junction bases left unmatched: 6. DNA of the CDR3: TGTGCCAGTAGAAACAGACTAGCGGGGGGGCCAGATACGCAGTATTTT. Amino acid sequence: CASRNRLAGGPDTQYF.

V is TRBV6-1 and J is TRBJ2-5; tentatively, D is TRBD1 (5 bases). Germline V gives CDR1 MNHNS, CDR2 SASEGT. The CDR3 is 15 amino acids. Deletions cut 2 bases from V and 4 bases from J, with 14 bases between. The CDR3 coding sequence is TGTGCCAGCAGTGAAACACAGGAGAGGCGAGAGACCCAGTACTTC. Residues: CASSETQERRETQYF.

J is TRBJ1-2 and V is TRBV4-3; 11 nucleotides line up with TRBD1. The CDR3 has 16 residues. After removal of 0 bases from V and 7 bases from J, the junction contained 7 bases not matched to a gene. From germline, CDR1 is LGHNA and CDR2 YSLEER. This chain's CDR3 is CASSQDRWTGGGGYTF. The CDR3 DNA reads TGCGCCAGCAGCCAAGATCGCTGGACAGGGGGCGGTGGCTACACCTTC.

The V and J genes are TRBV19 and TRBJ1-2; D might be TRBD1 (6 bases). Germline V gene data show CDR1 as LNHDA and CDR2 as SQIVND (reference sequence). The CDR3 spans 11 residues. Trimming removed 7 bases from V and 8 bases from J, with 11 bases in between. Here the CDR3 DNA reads TGTGCCAGTACCGAGGGGGGAGGCTACACCTTC. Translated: CASTEGGGYTF.

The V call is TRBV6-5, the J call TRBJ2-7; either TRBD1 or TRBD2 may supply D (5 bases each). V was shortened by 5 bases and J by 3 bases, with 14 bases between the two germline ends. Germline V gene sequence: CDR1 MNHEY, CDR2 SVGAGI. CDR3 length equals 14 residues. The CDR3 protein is CASSPTGTFYEQYF. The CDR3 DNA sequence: TGTGCCAGCAGTCCTACCGGGACCTTCTACGAGCAGTACTTC.